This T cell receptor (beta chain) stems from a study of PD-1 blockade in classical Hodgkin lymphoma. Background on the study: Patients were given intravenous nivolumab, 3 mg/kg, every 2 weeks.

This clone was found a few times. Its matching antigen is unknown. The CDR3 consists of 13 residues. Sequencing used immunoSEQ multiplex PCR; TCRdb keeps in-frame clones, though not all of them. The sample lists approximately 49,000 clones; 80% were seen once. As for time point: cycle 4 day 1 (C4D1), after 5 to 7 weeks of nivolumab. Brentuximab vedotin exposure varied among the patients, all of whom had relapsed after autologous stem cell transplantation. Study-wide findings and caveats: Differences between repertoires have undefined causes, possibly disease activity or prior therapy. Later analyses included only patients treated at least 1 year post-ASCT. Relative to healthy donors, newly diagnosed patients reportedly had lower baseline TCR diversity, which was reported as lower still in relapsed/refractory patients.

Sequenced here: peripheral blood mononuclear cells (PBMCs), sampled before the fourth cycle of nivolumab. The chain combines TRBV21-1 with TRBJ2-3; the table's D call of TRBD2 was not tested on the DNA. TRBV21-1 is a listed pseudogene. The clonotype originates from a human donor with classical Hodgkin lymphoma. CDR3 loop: CASSKFGADTQYF. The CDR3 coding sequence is TGTGCCAGCAGCAAATTCGGGGCAGATACGCAGTATTTT.